This TCR beta chain was documented in a study of T cell repertoires in cytomegalovirus infection. Whole-study findings and limits: The cumulative frequency of public TCR beta families identified carriers of CMV plus the relevant HLA.

TCRdb analysed the reads with MiXCR anew, one entry per CDR3 protein. The data show 550,000 to 700,000 distinct CDR3 sequences, roughly 42% seen once. Note on this clonotype: Its antigen is still unknown.

The CDR3 runs to 16 residues. V was clipped by 4 bases and J by 5 bases, with 20 bases between them. The V gene's germline CDR1 is MNHNY and CDR2 SVGAGI (reference sequence). Here the sequenced sample was cultured PBMCs, taken from culture after CMV antigen stimulation. The receptor was isolated from a human donor in good health (CMV status not recorded). Some clones in this sample may be carry-over from other donors' samples. The gene calls are TRBV6-6 and TRBJ2-5; D is possibly TRBD1 or TRBD2 (5 bases each). The CDR3 sequence is CASSFPSGRGVETQYF. The CDR3 DNA sequence: TGTGCCAGCAGTTTCCCGTCGGGGCGCGGCGTGGAGACCCAGTACTTC.